These T cell receptor beta chains were read from a single sample in a study of blood T cell repertoires in COVID-19. Clones were read by immunoSEQ multiplex PCR, and TCRdb kept only the in-frame ones, dropping some. Here the sample spans some 180,000 clones, approximately 86% being singletons. Sequencing was carried out using PBMCs or T cells enriched from blood (not recorded which). The origin of the receptors is a woman aged 55-69 years with acute COVID-19. CDR3s include the opening cysteine and the closing phenylalanine or tryptophan. The D gene is left open where the match is weak. Not all rows give a size; the values are once, few, many and, for expanded clones, a class.

v_call	clone_size	cdr3_length	j_call	d_call	cdr3_aa	cdr3_nt
TRBV19	NA	15	TRBJ1-1	TRBD1	CASRMDRERVTEAFF	TGTGCCAGTAGGATGGACAGGGAACGAGTCACTGAAGCTTTCTTT
TRBV4-3	NA	15	TRBJ2-1	TRBD2	CASSQGAGGHHEQFF	TGCGCCAGCAGCCAAGGAGCGGGGGGGCATCATGAGCAGTTCTTC
TRBV27	NA	13	TRBJ2-5	TRBD1	CASSGADRGPQYF	TGTGCCAGCAGTGGCGCCGACAGGGGCCCCCAGTACTTC
TRBV7-2	few	15	TRBJ1-2	NA	CASTVRGLANYGYTF	TGTGCCAGCACCGTGAGGGGACTTGCTAACTATGGCTACACCTTC
TRBV30	once	16	TRBJ1-2	TRBD1	CAWSDPKDRGNYGYTF	TGTGCCTGGAGTGACCCGAAGGACAGGGGGAACTATGGCTACACCTTC
TRBV6-4	few	16	TRBJ1-2	NA	CASSDSYGGQPYGYTF	TGTGCCAGCAGTGACTCCTACGGAGGACAGCCCTATGGCTACACCTTC
TRBV30	NA	12	TRBJ2-2	NA	CAAQGRGGELFF	TGTGCCGCACAGGGACGGGGCGGGGAGCTGTTTTTT
TRBV7-9	NA	14	TRBJ1-5	TRBD1	CASSFQGVSQPQHF	TGTGCCAGCAGCTTCCAGGGGGTTAGTCAGCCCCAGCATTTT
TRBV9	few	16	TRBJ2-7	NA	CASSEGTDQAVYEQYF	TGTGCCAGCAGCGAGGGGACTGACCAAGCCGTCTACGAGCAGTACTTC
TRBV9	NA	19	TRBJ2-1	NA	CASSVVGTLGGISYNEQFF	TGTGCCAGCAGCGTAGTAGGGACCCTGGGGGGTATCTCCTACAATGAGCAGTTCTTC
TRBV12-5	NA	14	TRBJ1-1	NA	CASAGRDGGPGAFF	TGTGCTAGTGCCGGGAGGGACGGCGGGCCGGGGGCTTTCTTT
TRBV5-1	few	16	TRBJ1-6	TRBD1	CASSWDRGPISSPLHF	TGCGCCAGCAGCTGGGACAGGGGGCCAATAAGCTCACCCCTCCACTTT
TRBV10-3	NA	16	TRBJ2-4	NA	CAIRTEGAGAKNIQYF	TGTGCCATCAGGACGGAGGGTGCAGGGGCCAAAAACATTCAGTACTTC
TRBV18	few	13	TRBJ1-4	NA	CASSQGKGEKLFF	TGTGCCAGCTCCCAGGGGAAAGGTGAAAAACTGTTTTTT
TRBV7-9	NA	15	TRBJ2-5	NA	CASPILRGIEETQYF	TGTGCCAGCCCGATTCTACGGGGGATTGAAGAGACCCAGTACTTC
TRBV6-6	few	17	TRBJ1-5	TRBD1	CASSRSSIDRVLRPQHF	TGTGCCAGCAGTCGCTCAAGCATTGACAGGGTACTGCGGCCCCAGCATTTT
TRBV6-5	NA	13	TRBJ1-1	TRBD1	CASKGQGNTEAFF	TGTGCCAGCAAGGGACAGGGGAACACTGAAGCTTTCTTT
TRBV5-1	once	16	TRBJ2-1	NA	CASSPLGGTVYNEQFF	TGCGCCAGCAGCCCCCTGGGCGGGACAGTCTACAATGAGCAGTTCTTC
TRBV9	NA	15	TRBJ2-3	TRBD2	CASRGSGVGTDTQYF	TGTGCCAGCAGGGGGAGCGGGGTTGGCACAGATACGCAGTATTTT
TRBV19	NA	15	TRBJ2-2	NA	CASSIHTADTGELFF	TGTGCCAGTAGTATTCATACAGCGGACACCGGGGAGCTGTTTTTT
TRBV4-3	many	16	TRBJ1-3	NA	CASSQDAGFSGNTIYF	TGCGCCAGCAGCCAAGATGCAGGGTTCTCTGGAAACACCATATATTTT
TRBV27	NA	14	TRBJ1-2	NA	CASSTARALDGYTF	TGTGCCAGCAGTACCGCCAGGGCCTTGGATGGCTACACCTTC
TRBV9	NA	16	TRBJ1-6	NA	CASSPGGSSYNSPLHF	TGTGCCAGCAGCCCAGGAGGGAGCTCCTATAATTCACCCCTCCACTTT
TRBV19	once	15	TRBJ1-2	TRBD1	CASSARQGARNGYTF	TGTGCCAGTAGTGCCCGACAGGGGGCAAGGAATGGCTACACCTTC
TRBV10-3	few	15	TRBJ1-5	TRBD1	CAISRGQNSNQPQHF	TGTGCCATCAGCCGGGGACAGAATAGCAATCAGCCCCAGCATTTT
TRBV4-3	NA	15	TRBJ2-2	TRBD1	CASSPGDRASGELFF	TGCGCCAGCAGCCCTGGAGACAGGGCCTCCGGGGAGCTGTTTTTT
TRBV6-6	NA	15	TRBJ2-5	TRBD1	CASSRRSGGRETQYF	TGTGCCAGCAGCCGTAGATCAGGGGGCAGGGAGACCCAGTACTTC
TRBV27	few	13	TRBJ2-5	NA	CASSLARAETQYF	TGTGCCAGCAGTTTAGCCAGGGCGGAGACCCAGTACTTC
TRBV6-5	NA	14	TRBJ1-1	TRBD1	CASSNNRGSGEAFF	TGTGCCAGCAGTAACAACAGGGGTTCAGGGGAAGCTTTCTTT
TRBV7-2	NA	15	TRBJ1-5	NA	CASSLESGNSQPQHF	TGTGCCAGCAGCTTAGAATCCGGGAATTCTCAGCCCCAGCATTTT
TRBV7-8	NA	12	TRBJ2-1	NA	CASSLRGNEQFF	TGTGCCAGCAGCTTAAGGGGGAATGAGCAGTTCTTC
TRBV12-3/TRBV12-4	NA	11	TRBJ1-1	NA	CASSYQSEAFF	TGTGCCAGCAGTTATCAGTCTGAAGCTTTCTTT
TRBV5-4	NA	14	TRBJ1-6	TRBD1	CASSLTGDDSPLHF	TGTGCCAGCAGCTTGACAGGGGACGATTCACCCCTCCACTTT
TRBV19	NA	14	TRBJ2-5	TRBD2	CASSLSGTSATQYF	TGTGCCAGTAGTCTCTCCGGGACTAGCGCGACCCAGTACTTC
TRBV18	NA	16	TRBJ1-2	TRBD1	CASSPPNIQDREGYTF	TGTGCCAGCTCACCACCGAACATACAGGACAGGGAGGGCTACACCTTC
TRBV5-4	NA	15	TRBJ2-1	TRBD2	CASSPGTSDYNEQFF	TGTGCCAGCAGCCCCGGGACTAGCGACTACAATGAGCAGTTCTTC
TRBV28	few	15	TRBJ2-3	NA	CASSLRGAGTDTQYF	TGTGCCAGCAGCCTTCGGGGAGCTGGCACAGATACGCAGTATTTT
TRBV7-9	few	13	TRBJ2-2	NA	CAIPQRLGGELFF	TGTGCCATCCCCCAGCGCTTGGGCGGGGAGCTGTTTTTT
TRBV24-1	NA	15	TRBJ2-5	NA	CATSDLQIEAETQYF	TGTGCCACCAGTGATTTGCAAATAGAAGCGGAGACCCAGTACTTC
TRBV30	NA	13	TRBJ2-3	TRBD2	CAWSGTSLYTQYF	TGTGCCTGGAGCGGGACTAGCCTTTATACGCAGTATTTT